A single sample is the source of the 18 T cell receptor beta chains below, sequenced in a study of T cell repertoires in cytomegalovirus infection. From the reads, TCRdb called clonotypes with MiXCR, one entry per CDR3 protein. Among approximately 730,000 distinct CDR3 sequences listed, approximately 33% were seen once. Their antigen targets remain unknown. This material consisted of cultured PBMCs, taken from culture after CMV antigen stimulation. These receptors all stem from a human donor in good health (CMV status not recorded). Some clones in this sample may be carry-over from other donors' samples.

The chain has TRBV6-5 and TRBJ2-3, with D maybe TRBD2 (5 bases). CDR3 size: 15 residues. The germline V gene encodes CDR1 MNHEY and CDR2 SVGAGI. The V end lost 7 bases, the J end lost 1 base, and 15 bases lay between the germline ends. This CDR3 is CASIPRLPGTDTQYF. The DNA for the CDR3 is TGTGCCAGCATCCCCCGACTACCAGGCACAGATACGCAGTATTTT.

CDR3 sequence: CASSLGRSSSYNEQFF. The CDR3 DNA reads TGTGCCAGCAGCTTAGGACGGTCGAGCTCCTACAATGAGCAGTTCTTC. The chain couples TRBV11-2 to TRBJ2-1; D uncertain. The CDR3 spans 16 residues. The ends were cut back, 1 base at V and 0 bases at J, with 10 bases in the middle. The germline gives CDR1 SGHAT, CDR2 FQNNGV.

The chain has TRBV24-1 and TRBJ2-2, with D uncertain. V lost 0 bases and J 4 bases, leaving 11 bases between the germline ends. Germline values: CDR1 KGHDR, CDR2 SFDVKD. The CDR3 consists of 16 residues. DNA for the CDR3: TGTGCCACCAGTGATTTGCCCTCAGGTTTCACCGGGGAGCTGTTTTTT. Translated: CATSDLPSGFTGELFF.

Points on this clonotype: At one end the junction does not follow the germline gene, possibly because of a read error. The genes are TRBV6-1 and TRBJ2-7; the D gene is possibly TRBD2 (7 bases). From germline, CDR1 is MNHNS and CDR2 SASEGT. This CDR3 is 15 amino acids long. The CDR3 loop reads CASREVGGPGYEQYF. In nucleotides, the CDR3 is TGTGCCAGCAGAGAAGTGGGGGGGCCAGGGTACGAGCAGTACTTC.

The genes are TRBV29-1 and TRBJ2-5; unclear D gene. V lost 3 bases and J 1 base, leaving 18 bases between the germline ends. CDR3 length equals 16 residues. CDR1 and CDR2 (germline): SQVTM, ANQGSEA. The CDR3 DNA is TGCAGCGTTGAGGGGATAGTAGGCCATCTCCAAGAGACCCAGTACTTC. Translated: CSVEGIVGHLQETQYF.

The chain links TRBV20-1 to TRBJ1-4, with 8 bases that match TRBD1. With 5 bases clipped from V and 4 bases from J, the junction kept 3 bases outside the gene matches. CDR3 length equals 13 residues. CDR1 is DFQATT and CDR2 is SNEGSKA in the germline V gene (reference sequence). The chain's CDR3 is CSAPDRVNEKLFF. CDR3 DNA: TGCAGTGCTCCGGACAGGGTTAATGAAAAACTGTTTTTT.

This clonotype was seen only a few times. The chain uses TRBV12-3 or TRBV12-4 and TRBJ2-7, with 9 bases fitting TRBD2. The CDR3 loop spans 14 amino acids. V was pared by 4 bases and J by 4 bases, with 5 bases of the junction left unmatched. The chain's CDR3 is CASSSRSGGYEQYF. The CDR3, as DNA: TGTGCCAGCAGTTCTCGGAGCGGGGGGTACGAGCAGTACTTC.

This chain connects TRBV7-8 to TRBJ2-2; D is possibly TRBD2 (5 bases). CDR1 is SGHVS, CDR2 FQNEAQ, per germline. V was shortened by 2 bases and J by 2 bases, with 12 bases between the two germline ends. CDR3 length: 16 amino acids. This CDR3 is CASSLLTAANTGELFF. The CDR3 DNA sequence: TGTGCCAGCAGCTTATTAACAGCGGCAAACACCGGGGAGCTGTTTTTT.

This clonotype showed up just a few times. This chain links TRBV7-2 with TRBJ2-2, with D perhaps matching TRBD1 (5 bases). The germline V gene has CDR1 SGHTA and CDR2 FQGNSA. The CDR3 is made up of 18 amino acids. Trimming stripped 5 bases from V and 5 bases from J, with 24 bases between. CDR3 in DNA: TGTGCCAGCAGCGCGGTGGCACAGGACACACCAAGTACCGGGGAGCTGTTTTTT. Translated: CASSAVAQDTPSTGELFF.

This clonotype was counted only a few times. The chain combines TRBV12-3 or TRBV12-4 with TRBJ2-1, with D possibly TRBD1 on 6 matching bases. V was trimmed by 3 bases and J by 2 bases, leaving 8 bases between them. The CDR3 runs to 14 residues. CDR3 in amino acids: CASSFGTPYNEQFF. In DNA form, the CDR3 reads TGTGCCAGCAGTTTTGGGACACCCTACAATGAGCAGTTCTTC.

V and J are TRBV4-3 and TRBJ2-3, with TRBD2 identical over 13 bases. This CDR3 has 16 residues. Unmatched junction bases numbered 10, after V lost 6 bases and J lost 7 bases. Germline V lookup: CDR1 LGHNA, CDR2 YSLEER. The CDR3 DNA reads TGCGCCAGCAGTCCGGGACTAGCGGGAATCGTGAATACGCAGTATTTT. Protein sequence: CASSPGLAGIVNTQYF.

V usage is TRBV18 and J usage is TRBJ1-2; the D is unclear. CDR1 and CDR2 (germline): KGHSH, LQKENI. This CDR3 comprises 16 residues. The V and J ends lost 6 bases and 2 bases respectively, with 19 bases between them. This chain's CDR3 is CASSPGQTALNYGYTF. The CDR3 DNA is TGTGCCAGCTCCCCAGGCCAGACTGCATTGAACTATGGCTACACCTTC.

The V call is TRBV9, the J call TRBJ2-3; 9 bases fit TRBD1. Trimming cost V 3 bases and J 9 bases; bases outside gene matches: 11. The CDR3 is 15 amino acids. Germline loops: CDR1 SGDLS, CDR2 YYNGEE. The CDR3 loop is CASSARDRVYVTQYF. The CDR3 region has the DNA TGTGCCAGCAGCGCCCGGGACAGGGTTTACGTAACGCAGTATTTT.

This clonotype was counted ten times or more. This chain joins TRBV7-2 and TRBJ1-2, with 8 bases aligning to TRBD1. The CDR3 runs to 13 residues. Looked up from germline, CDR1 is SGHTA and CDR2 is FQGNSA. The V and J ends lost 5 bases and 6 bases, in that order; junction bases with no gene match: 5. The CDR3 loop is CASSLWTGNGYTF. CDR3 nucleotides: TGTGCCAGCAGCCTTTGGACAGGGAATGGCTACACCTTC. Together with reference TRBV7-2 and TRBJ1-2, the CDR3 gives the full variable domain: GAGVSQSPSNKVTEKGKDVELRCDPISGHTALYWYRQSLGQGLEFLIYFQGNSAPDKSGLPSDRFSAERTGGSVSTLTIQRTQQEDSAVYLCASSLWTGNGYTFGSGTRLTVV.

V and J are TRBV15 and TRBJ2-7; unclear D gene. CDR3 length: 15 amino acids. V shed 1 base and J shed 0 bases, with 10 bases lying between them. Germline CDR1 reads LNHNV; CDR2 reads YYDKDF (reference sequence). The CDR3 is CATSRAATHSYEQYF. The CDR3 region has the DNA TGTGCCACCAGCAGAGCCGCTACTCACTCCTACGAGCAGTACTTC.

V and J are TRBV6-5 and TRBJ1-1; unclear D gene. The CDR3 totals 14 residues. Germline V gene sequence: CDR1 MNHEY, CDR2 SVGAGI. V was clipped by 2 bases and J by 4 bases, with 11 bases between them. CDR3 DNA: TGTGCCAGCAGTTACGGGTGGGATGGCACTGAAGCTTTCTTT. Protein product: CASSYGWDGTEAFF.

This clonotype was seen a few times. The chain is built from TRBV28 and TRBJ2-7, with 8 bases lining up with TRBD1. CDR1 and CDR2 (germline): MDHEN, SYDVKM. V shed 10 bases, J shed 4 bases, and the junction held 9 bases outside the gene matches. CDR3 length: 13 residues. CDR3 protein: CATWPQGAYEQYF. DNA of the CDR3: TGTGCCACCTGGCCGCAGGGGGCTTACGAGCAGTACTTC.

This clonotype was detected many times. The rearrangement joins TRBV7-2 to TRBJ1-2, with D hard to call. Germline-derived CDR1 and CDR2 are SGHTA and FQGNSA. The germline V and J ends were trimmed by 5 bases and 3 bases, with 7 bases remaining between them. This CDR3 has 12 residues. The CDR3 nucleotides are TGTGCCAGCAGCATCGAGGACTATGGCTACACCTTC. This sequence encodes CASSIEDYGYTF.